What follows are 6 T cell receptor beta chains derived from one specimen sequenced in a study of blood T cells in healthy people across ages. The use of a sample-barcoded 5' primer and a J-beta primer mix characterized a second PCR of roughly 6 to 11 cycles. Using its own MiXCR run on the 5' RACE reads, TCRdb lists one record per CDR3 protein. The table shows 1.5 million to 2 million distinct CDR3 sequences, with 28% occurring only once. The specimen was blood. The receptor set was obtained from a woman aged 25-40 years in good health.

This clonotype was detected many times. The chain links TRBV20-1 to TRBJ2-1, with 8 positions matching TRBD2. Trimming at V came to 2 bases and at J to 0 bases, leaving 9 bases not matched to a gene. Per germline, CDR1 DFQATT and CDR2 SNEGSKA (reference sequence). The CDR3 is 17 amino acids. The CDR3 bases are TGCAGTGCTAGACCCTTGACTAGCGCCGCCTCCTACAATGAGCAGTTCTTC. Its protein product is CSARPLTSAASYNEQFF.

This chain connects TRBV29-1 to TRBJ1-2; weak D call: TRBD1 (6 bases). Trimming pared 7 bases from V and 6 bases from J, leaving 15 bases between. Germline V gives CDR1 SQVTM, CDR2 ANQGSEA. The CDR3 is 12 amino acids. The CDR3 sequence: CSGEQGVNGYTF. The CDR3 nucleotides are TGCAGCGGGGAACAGGGTGTTAATGGCTACACCTTC.

V usage is TRBV6-1 and J usage is TRBJ2-3, with 8 bases fitting TRBD2. The CDR3 extends over 17 amino acids. J gave up 2 bases and V 6 bases, and 13 bases lay outside the gene matches. CDR1 is MNHNS and CDR2 is SASEGT in the germline V gene. CDR3 residues: CASRVAGTFITTDTQYF. CDR3 sequence (DNA): TGTGCCAGCAGGGTAGCGGGGACTTTTATTACCACAGATACGCAGTATTTT.

This clonotype was observed at least ten times. J is TRBJ1-1 and V is TRBV12-3 or TRBV12-4; perhaps TRBD1 as D (5 bases). The V end was cut by 8 bases, the J end by 0 bases, with 7 bases between. The CDR3 loop spans 12 amino acids. The CDR3 bases are TGTGCCAGCTCGGGACTGAACACTGAAGCTTTCTTT. Translated: CASSGLNTEAFF.

The V and J genes are TRBV12-3 or TRBV12-4 and TRBJ2-7; 7 nucleotides line up with TRBD1. The CDR3 extends over 11 amino acids. J gave up 5 bases and V 11 bases, and 6 bases lay outside the gene matches. Written as DNA, the CDR3 is TGTGCCGGCCGACAGGGCAACGAGCAGTACTTC. Amino acid sequence: CAGRQGNEQYF.

J is TRBJ2-1 and V is TRBV3-1, with D possibly being TRBD2 (6 bases). Germline V gives CDR1 LGHDT, CDR2 YNNKEL (reference sequence). The CDR3 is made up of 15 amino acids. Trimming cost V 0 bases and J 6 bases, with 12 bases left between them. In DNA, the CDR3 is TGTGCCAGCAGCCAAGATCCTCGGCGGGGCAATGAGCAGTTCTTC. Its protein product is CASSQDPRRGNEQFF.